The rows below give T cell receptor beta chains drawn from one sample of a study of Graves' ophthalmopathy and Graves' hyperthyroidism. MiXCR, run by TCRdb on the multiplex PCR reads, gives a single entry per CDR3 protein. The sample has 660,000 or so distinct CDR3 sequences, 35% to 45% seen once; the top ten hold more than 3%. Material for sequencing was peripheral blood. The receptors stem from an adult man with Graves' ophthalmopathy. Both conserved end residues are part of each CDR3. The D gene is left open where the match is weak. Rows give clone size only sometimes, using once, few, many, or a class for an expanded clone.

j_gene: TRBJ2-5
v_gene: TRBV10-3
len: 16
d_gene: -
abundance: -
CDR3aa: CAISEPSGLRSGTQYF
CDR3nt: TGTGCCATCAGTGAACCTTCTGGACTAAGGTCGGGGACCCAGTACTTC

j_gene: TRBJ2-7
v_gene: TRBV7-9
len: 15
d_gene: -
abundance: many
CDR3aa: CASSFGFSGSYEQYF
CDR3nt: TGTGCCAGCAGCTTCGGCTTCTCCGGCTCCTACGAGCAGTACTTC

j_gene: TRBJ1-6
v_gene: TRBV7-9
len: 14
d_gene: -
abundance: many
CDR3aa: CASSTHRGNSPLHF
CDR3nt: TGTGCCAGCAGCACCCACCGGGGTAATTCACCCCTCCACTTT

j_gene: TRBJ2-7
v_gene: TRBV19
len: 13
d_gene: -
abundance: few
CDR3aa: CASSPGPNYEQYF
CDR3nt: TGTGCCAGTAGTCCGGGACCCAACTACGAGCAGTACTTC

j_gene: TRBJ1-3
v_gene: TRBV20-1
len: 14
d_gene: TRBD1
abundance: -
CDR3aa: CSAILQGAGNTIYF
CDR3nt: TGCAGTGCTATCCTACAGGGGGCTGGAAACACCATATATTTT

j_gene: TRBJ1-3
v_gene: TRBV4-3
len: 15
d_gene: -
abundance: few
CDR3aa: CASSQDPAAGNTIYF
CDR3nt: TGCGCCAGCAGCCAAGATCCAGCAGCTGGAAACACCATATATTTT

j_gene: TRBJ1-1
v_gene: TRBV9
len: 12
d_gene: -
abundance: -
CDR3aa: CASRGDRGEAFF
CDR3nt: TGTGCCAGCAGGGGGGACCGCGGTGAAGCTTTCTTT

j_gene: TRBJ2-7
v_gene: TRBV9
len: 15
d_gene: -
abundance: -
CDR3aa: CASSVVSSIPYEQYF
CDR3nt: TGTGCCAGCAGCGTTGTCAGTAGTATCCCCTACGAGCAGTACTTC

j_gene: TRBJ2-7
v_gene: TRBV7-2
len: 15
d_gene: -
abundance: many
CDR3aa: CASTLYVGRFYEQYF
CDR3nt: TGTGCCAGCACCTTATACGTAGGCAGGTTCTACGAGCAGTACTTC

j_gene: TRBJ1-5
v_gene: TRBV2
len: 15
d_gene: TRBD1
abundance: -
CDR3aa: CASSGTGSSNQPQHF
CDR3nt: TGTGCCAGCTCGGGGACAGGCTCTAGCAATCAGCCCCAGCATTTT

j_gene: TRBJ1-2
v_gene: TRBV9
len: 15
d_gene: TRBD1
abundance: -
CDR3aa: CASSGRDRGDYGYTF
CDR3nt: TGTGCCAGCAGCGGCCGGGACAGGGGGGACTATGGCTACACCTTC

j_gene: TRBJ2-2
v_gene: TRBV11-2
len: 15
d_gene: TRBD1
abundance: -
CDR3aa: CASSPQGVFGGELFF
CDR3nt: TGTGCCAGCAGCCCCCAGGGGGTTTTTGGCGGGGAGCTGTTTTTT

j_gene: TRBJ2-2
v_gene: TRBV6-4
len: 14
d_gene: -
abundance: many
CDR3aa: CASKEGTDTGELFF
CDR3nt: TGTGCCAGCAAAGAGGGGACGGACACCGGGGAGCTGTTTTTT

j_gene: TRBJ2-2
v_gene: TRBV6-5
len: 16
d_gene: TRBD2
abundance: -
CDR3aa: CASIPSSGGYTGELFF
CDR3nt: TGTGCCAGCATACCCTCCAGCGGGGGATACACCGGGGAGCTGTTTTTT

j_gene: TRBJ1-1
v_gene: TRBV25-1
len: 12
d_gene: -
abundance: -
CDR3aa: CASLLEGTEAFF
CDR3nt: TGTGCCAGCTTACTGGAAGGTACTGAAGCTTTCTTT

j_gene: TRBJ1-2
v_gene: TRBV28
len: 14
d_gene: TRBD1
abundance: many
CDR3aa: CASSPSTGVYGYTF
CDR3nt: TGTGCCAGCAGTCCCTCGACAGGGGTCTATGGCTACACCTTC

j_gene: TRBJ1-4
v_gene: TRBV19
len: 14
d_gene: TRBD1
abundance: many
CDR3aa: CASRPGQGYEKLFF
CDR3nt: TGTGCCAGCCGGCCGGGACAGGGGTATGAAAAACTGTTTTTT

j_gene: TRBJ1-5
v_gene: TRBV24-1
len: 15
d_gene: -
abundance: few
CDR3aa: CASSPSDTGSQPQHF
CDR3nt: TGTGCCAGCTCACCTTCCGACACGGGATCACAGCCCCAGCATTTT

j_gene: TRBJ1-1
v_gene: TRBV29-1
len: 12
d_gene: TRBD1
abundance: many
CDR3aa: CSGRGTDTEAFF
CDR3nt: TGCAGCGGGAGGGGGACAGACACTGAAGCTTTCTTT

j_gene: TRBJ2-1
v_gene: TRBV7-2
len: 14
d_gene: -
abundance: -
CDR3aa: CASSLNMANNEQFF
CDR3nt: TGTGCCAGCAGCCTAAACATGGCCAACAATGAGCAGTTCTTC

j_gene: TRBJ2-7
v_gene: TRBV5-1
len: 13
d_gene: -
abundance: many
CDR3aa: CASSLAGSYEQYF
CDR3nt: TGTGCCAGCAGCTTGGCCGGGAGCTACGAGCAGTACTTC

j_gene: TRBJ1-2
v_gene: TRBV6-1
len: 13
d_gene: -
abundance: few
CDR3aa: CASSGGLIYGYTF
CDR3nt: TGTGCCAGCAGTGGAGGGTTGATCTATGGCTACACCTTC

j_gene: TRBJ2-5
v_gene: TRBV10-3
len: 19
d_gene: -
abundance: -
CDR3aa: CATMGGPISERLGQETQYF
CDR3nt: TGTGCCACCATGGGGGGACCCATCAGTGAGAGGCTAGGACAAGAGACCCAGTACTTC

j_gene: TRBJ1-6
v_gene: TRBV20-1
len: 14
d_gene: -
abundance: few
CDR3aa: CSALRDGDNSPLHF
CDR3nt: TGCAGTGCTCTCCGGGACGGCGATAATTCACCCCTCCACTTT

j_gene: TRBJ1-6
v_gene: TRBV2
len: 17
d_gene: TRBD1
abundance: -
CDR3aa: CAISGGGQGASNSPLHF
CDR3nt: TGTGCCATCAGTGGTGGGGGACAGGGGGCCTCCAATTCACCCCTCCACTTT

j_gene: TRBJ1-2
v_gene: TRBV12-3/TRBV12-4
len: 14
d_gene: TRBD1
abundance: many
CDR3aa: CASSGPGTGYGYTF
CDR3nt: TGTGCCAGCTCAGGGCCCGGGACAGGCTATGGCTACACCTTC

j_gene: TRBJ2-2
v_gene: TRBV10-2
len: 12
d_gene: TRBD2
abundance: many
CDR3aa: CASGLAPGELFF
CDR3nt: TGCGCCAGCGGACTAGCCCCCGGGGAGCTGTTTTTT

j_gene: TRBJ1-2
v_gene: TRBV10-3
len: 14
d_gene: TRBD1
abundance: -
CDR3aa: CAIRSGRTGGDITF
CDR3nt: TGTGCCATCAGGTCCGGCAGGACAGGGGGCGATATTACCTTC

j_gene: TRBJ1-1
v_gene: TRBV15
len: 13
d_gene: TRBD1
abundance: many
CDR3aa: CATSRDPTGEAFF
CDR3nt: TGTGCCACCAGCAGAGATCCGACAGGGGAAGCTTTCTTT

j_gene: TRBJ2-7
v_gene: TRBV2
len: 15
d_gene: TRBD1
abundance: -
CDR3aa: CASGEGQGLVYEQYF
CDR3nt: TGTGCCAGCGGGGAGGGACAGGGATTAGTCTACGAGCAGTACTTC

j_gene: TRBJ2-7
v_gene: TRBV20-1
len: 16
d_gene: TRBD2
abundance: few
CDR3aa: CSARDGGREGTYEQYF
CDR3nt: TGCAGTGCTAGAGATGGAGGGAGGGAAGGTACCTACGAGCAGTACTTC

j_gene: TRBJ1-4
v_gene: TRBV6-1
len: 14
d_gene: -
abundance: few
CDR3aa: CASRRTEGNEKLFF
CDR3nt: TGTGCCAGCAGGCGGACAGAGGGAAATGAAAAACTGTTTTTT

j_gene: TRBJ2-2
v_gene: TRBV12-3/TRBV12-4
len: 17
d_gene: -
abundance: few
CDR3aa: CASSETPGGPNTGELFF
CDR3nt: TGTGCCAGCAGTGAAACTCCCGGGGGCCCGAACACCGGGGAGCTGTTTTTT

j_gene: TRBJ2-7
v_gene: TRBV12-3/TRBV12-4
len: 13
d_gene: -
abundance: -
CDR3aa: CASTYRPTYEQYF
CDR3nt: TGTGCCAGTACGTACAGGCCTACCTACGAGCAGTACTTC

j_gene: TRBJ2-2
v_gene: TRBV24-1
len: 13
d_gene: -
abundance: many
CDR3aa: CATSDFAEGELFF
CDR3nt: TGTGCCACCAGTGATTTTGCGGAAGGGGAGCTGTTTTTT

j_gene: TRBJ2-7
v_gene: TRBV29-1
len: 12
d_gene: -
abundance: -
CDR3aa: CSVEEGAGEQYF
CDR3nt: TGCAGCGTTGAAGAGGGGGCGGGCGAGCAGTACTTC

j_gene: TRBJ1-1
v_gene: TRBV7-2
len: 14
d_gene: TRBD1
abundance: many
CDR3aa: CASSPGQGVTEAFF
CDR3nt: TGTGCCAGCAGCCCCGGACAGGGGGTCACTGAAGCTTTCTTT

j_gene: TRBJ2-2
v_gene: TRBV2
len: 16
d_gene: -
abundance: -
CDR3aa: CASSPGRPSNTGELFF
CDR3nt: TGTGCCAGCAGCCCAGGGCGCCCGTCGAACACCGGGGAGCTGTTTTTT

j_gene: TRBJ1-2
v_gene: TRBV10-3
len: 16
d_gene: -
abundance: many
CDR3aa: CAISESEQDPDYGYTF
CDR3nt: TGTGCCATCAGTGAGTCCGAACAGGACCCCGACTATGGCTACACCTTC

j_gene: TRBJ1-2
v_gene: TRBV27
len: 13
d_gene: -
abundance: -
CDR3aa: CASSLNREVGYTF
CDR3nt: TGTGCCAGCAGTTTAAACAGGGAGGTTGGCTACACCTTC

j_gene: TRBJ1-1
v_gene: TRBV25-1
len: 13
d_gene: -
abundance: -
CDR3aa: CASSPQFGTEAFF
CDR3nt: TGTGCCAGCTCACCGCAGTTTGGCACTGAAGCTTTCTTT

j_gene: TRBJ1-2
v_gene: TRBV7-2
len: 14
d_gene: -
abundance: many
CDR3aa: CASSQGRVEYGYTF
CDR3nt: TGTGCCAGCAGCCAAGGCAGGGTCGAATATGGCTACACCTTC

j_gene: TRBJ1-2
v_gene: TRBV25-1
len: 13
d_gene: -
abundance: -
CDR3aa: CASSGAGGYGYTF
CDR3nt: TGTGCCAGCTCCGGAGCTGGGGGCTATGGCTACACCTTC

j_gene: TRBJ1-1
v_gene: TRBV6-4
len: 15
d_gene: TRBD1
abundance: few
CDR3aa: CASSYGRTGRTEAFF
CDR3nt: TGTGCCAGCAGTTACGGCAGGACAGGGAGAACTGAAGCTTTCTTT

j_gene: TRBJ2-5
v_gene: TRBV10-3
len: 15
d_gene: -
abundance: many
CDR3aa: CAISEEGHNQETQYF
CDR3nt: TGTGCCATCAGTGAGGAGGGACACAACCAAGAGACCCAGTACTTC

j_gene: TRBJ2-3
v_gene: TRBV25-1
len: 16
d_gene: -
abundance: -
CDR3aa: CASSRGEGRPTDAQYF
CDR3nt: TGTGCCAGCAGCCGGGGAGAGGGTCGGCCCACAGATGCGCAGTATTTT

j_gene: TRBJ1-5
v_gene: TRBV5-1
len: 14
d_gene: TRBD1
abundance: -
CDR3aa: CASSLSGGDQPQHF
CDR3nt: TGCGCCAGCAGCTTGTCAGGGGGCGATCAGCCCCAGCATTTT

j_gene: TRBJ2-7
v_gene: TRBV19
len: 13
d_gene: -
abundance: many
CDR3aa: CASSTGGSYEQYF
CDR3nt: TGTGCCAGTAGTACTGGGGGATCCTACGAGCAGTACTTC

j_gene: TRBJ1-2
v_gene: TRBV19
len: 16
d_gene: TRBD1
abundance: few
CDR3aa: CASSPRRDRPNYGYTF
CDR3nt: TGTGCCAGCAGTCCCCGGAGGGACAGGCCTAACTATGGCTACACCTTC

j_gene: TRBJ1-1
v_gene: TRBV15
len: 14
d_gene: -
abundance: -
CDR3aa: CATSSLMGNTEAFF
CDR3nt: TGTGCCACCAGCAGTTTAATGGGGAACACTGAAGCTTTCTTT

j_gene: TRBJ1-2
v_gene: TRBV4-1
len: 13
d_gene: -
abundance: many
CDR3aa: CASSQGTAGGYTF
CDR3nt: TGTGCCAGCAGCCAAGGGACCGCGGGGGGCTACACCTTC

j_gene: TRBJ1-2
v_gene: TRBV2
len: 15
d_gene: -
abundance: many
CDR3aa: CASSNLWGDRSGYTF
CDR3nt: TGTGCCAGCAGTAACCTTTGGGGGGATCGTTCTGGCTACACCTTC

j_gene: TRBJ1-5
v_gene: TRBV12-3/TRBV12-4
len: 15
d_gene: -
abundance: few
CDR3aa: CASSPAGGLNQPQHF
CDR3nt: TGTGCCAGCAGTCCCGCGGGGGGGCTCAATCAGCCCCAGCATTTT